This T cell receptor (beta chain) was found in a study of regulatory T cells in long-lasting Graves disease. Both iRepertoire HTBI primers and Arm-PCR of CDR3 regions were used to build the TCR beta libraries. TCRdb ran MiXCR on the multiplex PCR reads and lists one entry per CDR3 protein. The table records around 450,000 distinct CDR3 sequences, 15% of them present only once. CDR1 and CDR2 (germline): DFQATT, SNEGSKA (reference sequence). The V and J ends lost 4 bases and 4 bases, in that order; junction bases with no gene match: 6. The CDR3 is made up of 13 amino acids. General study findings and limits: Having few samples may have compromised the accuracy.

This clonotype has at least ten counts. What it recognizes is unknown. As to time point: newly diagnosed GD, antithyroid drugs for less than 3 months. The TCR library was made from RNA extracted from PBMCs. This sample also belongs to another study, concerning T cells in Graves' hyperthyroidism and ophthalmopathy. As reported in that work: Over 18 months, lack of ophthalmopathy progression marked Graves' hyperthyroidism as stable. The study excluded patients with uncontrolled infection, other autoimmune disease, pregnancy or lactation. The HTBI primer set drove a first-round RT-PCR of the TCR CDR3.

The sequence was collected from a woman in her 30s with Graves disease. This material consisted of peripheral blood mononuclear cells (PBMCs), taken at new diagnosis, from a patient treated with antithyroid drugs. The chain carries TRBV20-1 and TRBJ2-7, with 8 bases lining up with TRBD2. CDR3 nucleotide sequence: TGCAGTGCTACTACTAGCGGACGATACGAGCAGTACTTC. This translates into CSATTSGRYEQYF.